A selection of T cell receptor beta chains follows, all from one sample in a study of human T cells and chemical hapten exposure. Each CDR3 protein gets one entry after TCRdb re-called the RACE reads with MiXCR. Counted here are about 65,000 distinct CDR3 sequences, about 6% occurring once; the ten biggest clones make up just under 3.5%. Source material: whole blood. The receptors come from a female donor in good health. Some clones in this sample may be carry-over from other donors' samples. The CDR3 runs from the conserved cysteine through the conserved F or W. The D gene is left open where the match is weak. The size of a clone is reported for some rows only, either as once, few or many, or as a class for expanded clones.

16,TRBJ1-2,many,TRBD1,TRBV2,CASSEAPDRGNYGYTF,TGTGCCAGCAGTGAAGCGCCCGACAGGGGAAACTATGGCTACACCTTC
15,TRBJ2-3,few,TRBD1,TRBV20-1,CSPKQGSSRTDTQYF,TGCAGTCCAAAACAGGGGTCAAGTCGCACAGATACGCAGTATTTT
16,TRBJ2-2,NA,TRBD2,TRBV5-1,CASSVSLAVNTGELFF,TGCGCCAGCAGCGTGAGTCTAGCGGTTAACACCGGGGAGCTGTTTTTT
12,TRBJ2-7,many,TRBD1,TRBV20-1,CSARDRENEQYF,TGCAGTGCCAGGGACAGGGAGAACGAGCAGTACTTC
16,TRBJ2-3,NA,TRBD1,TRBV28,CASSQTPGQESDTQYF,TGTGCCAGCAGCCAGACTCCGGGACAGGAAAGCGATACGCAGTATTTT
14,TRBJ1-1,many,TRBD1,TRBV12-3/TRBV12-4,CASSLGTGNTEAFF,TGTGCCAGCAGTTTAGGGACAGGGAACACTGAAGCTTTCTTT
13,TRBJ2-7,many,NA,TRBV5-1,CASSFIADYEQYF,TGCGCCAGCAGCTTCATAGCAGACTACGAGCAGTACTTC
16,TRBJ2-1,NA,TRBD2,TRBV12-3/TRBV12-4,CASSRSTGTSANEQFF,TGTGCCAGCAGCAGAAGTACCGGGACTAGCGCCAATGAGCAGTTCTTC
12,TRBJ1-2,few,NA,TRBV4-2,CASSQSEGGYTF,TGTGCCAGCAGCCAATCGGAGGGAGGCTACACCTTC
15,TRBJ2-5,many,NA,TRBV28,CASSFRGGDQETQYF,TGTGCCAGCAGCTTCAGGGGTGGGGACCAAGAGACCCAGTACTTC
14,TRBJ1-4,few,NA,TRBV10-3,CAIRSGSPNEKLFF,TGTGCCATCAGAAGCGGCAGCCCAAATGAAAAACTGTTTTTT
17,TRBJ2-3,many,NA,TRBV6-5,CASSRIRIGGEADTQYF,TGTGCCAGCAGCCGTATACGGATCGGGGGTGAAGCAGATACGCAGTATTTT
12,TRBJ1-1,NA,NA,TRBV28,CASRPRDTEAFF,TGTGCCAGCCGGCCCAGGGACACTGAAGCTTTCTTT
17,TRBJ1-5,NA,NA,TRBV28,CASSFRVRGISNQPQHF,TGTGCCAGCAGTTTTCGTGTAAGGGGGATTAGCAATCAGCCCCAGCATTTT
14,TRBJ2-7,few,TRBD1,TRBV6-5,CASSSGQDVYEQYF,TGTGCCAGCAGTTCCGGACAGGACGTCTACGAGCAGTACTTC
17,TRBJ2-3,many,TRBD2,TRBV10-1,CASSERAGGGSTDTQYF,TGCGCCAGCAGTGAGCGGGCGGGAGGAGGGAGCACAGATACGCAGTATTTT
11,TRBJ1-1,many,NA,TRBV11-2,CASSNWIAAFF,TGTGCCAGCAGCAACTGGATCGCAGCTTTCTTT
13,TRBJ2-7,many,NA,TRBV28,CASSLAETYEQYF,TGTGCCAGCAGTTTAGCCGAAACCTACGAGCAGTACTTC
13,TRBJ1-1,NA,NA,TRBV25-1,CASSEGGVAEAFF,TGTGCCAGCAGTGAGGGGGGGGTGGCTGAAGCTTTCTTT
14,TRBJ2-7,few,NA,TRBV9,CASSPDLGGYEQYF,TGTGCCAGCAGCCCCGATCTGGGGGGATACGAGCAGTACTTC
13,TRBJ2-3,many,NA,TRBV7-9,CASSKASTDTQYF,TGTGCCAGCAGCAAAGCTAGCACAGATACGCAGTATTTT
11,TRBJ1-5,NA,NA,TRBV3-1,CASSSGGPQHF,TGTGCCAGCAGCTCCGGTGGGCCCCAGCATTTT
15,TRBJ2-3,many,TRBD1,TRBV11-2,CATTYRGRSTDTQYF,TGTGCCACCACTTACAGGGGGCGTAGCACAGATACGCAGTATTTT
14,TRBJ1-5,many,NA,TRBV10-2,CASKRTEYNQPQHF,TGCGCCAGCAAAAGGACAGAGTACAATCAGCCCCAGCATTTT
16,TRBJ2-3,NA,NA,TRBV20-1,CSASVLMQGSADTQYF,TGCAGTGCTAGCGTTTTAATGCAGGGATCGGCAGATACGCAGTATTTT
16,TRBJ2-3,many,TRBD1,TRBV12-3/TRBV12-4,CASSPPPGGRTDTQYF,TGTGCCAGCAGCCCCCCGCCAGGGGGTAGGACAGATACGCAGTATTTT
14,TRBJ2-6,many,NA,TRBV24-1,CATSSTSGANVLTF,TGTGCCACCAGTTCAACGTCTGGGGCCAACGTCCTGACTTTC
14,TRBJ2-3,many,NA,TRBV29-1,CSVGPLRSTDTQYF,TGCAGCGTTGGTCCTTTAAGATCCACAGATACGCAGTATTTT
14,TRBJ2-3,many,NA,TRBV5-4,CASSLTGMTDTQYF,TGTGCCAGCAGCTTAACAGGGATGACAGATACGCAGTATTTT
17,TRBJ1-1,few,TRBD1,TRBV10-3,CAIRGDRGLGMNTEAFF,TGTGCCATCAGAGGGGACAGGGGGCTCGGGATGAACACTGAAGCTTTCTTT
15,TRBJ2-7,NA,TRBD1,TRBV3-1,CASSRGTGQSYEQYF,TGTGCCAGCAGCCGCGGGACAGGGCAATCCTACGAGCAGTACTTC
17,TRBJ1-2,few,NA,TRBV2,CASSEAPMGFGAGGYTF,TGTGCCAGCAGTGAAGCTCCCATGGGGTTCGGGGCGGGAGGCTACACCTTC
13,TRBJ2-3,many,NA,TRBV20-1,CSARSAVTDTQYF,TGCAGTGCTAGATCAGCGGTCACAGATACGCAGTATTTT
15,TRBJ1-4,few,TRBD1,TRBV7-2,CASSTGQMINEKLFF,TGTGCCAGCAGCACGGGACAGATGATTAATGAAAAACTGTTTTTT
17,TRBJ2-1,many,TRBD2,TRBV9,CASSVEGGSGRRNEQFF,TGTGCCAGCAGCGTAGAGGGGGGTAGCGGGAGACGGAATGAGCAGTTCTTC
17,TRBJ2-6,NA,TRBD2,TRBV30,CAWRETLAGTGANVLTF,TGTGCCTGGAGAGAAACCCTAGCGGGAACTGGGGCCAACGTCCTGACTTTC
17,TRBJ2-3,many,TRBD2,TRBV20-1,CSASPGTSGGSTDTQYF,TGCAGTGCTAGCCCCGGGACTAGCGGAGGAAGCACAGATACGCAGTATTTT